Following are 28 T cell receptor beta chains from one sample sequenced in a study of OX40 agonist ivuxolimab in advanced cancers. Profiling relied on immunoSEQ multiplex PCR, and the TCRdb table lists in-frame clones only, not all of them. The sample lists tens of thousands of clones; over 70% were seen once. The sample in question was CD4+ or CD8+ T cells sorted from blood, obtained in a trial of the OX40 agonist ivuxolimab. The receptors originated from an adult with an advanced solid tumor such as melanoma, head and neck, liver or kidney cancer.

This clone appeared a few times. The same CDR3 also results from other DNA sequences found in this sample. The CDR3 nucleotides read TGTGCCAGCAGTGGGACAGGGGGCGCAGATACGCAGTATTTT. Protein sequence: CASSGTGGADTQYF. The chain is built from TRBV6-4 and TRBJ2-3; TRBD1 matches at 11 bases. Germline V gene lookup returns CDR1 MRHNA and CDR2 SNTAGT. The CDR3 has 14 amino acids. V shed 4 bases and J 4 bases; nucleotides not matched to a gene: 1.

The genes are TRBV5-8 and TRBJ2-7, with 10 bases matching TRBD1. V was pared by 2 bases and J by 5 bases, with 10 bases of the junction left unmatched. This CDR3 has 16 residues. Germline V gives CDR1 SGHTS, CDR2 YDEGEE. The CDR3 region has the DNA TGTGCCAGCAGCTTAAACCGGGACAGGGGCTTTCACGAGCAGTACTTC. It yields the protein CASSLNRDRGFHEQYF.

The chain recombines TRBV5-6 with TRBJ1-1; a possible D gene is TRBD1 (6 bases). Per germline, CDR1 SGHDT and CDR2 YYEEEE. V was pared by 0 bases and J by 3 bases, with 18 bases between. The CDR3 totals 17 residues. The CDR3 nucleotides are TGTGCCAGCAGCTTGGCCGGACTCGACCCAGGGGACACTGAAGCTTTCTTT. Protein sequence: CASSLAGLDPGDTEAFF.

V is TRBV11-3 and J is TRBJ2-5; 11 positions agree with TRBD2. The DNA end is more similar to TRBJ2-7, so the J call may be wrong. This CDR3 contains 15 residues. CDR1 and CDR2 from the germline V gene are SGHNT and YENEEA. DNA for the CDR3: TGTGCCAGCAGCGCTAGCGGGGGGACATACTACGAGCAGTACTTC. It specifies CASSASGGTYYEQYF.

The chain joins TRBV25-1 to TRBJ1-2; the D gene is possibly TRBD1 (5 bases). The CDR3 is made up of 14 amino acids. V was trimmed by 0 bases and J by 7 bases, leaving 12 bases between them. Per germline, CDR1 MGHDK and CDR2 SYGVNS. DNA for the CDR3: TGTGCCAGCAGTGAATATGACACAGGCAGTGGCTACACCTTC. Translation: CASSEYDTGSGYTF.

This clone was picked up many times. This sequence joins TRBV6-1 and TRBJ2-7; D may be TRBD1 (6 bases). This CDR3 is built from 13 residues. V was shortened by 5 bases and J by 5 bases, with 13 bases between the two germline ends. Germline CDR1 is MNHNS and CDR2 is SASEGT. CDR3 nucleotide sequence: TGTGCCAGCAGTTCAGGGGAATTTAACGAGCAGTACTTC. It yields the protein CASSSGEFNEQYF.

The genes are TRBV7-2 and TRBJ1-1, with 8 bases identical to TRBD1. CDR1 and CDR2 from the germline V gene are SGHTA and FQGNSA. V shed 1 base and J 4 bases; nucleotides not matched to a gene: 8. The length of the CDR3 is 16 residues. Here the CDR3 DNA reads TGTGCCAGCAGCTTAGGGCCAGGGGGCGCGGGCACTGAAGCTTTCTTT. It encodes CASSLGPGGAGTEAFF.

The CDR3 region has the DNA TGCGCCAGCAGCCAAGCTGAGGGGGCGGACTATGGCTACACCTTC. Its protein is CASSQAEGADYGYTF. The V and J genes are TRBV4-1 and TRBJ1-2, with 7 bases aligning to TRBD1. V shed 1 base, J shed 3 bases, and the junction held 5 bases outside the gene matches. The CDR3 sequence is 15 residues long. Germline V CDR1 and CDR2: MGHRA, YSYEKL.

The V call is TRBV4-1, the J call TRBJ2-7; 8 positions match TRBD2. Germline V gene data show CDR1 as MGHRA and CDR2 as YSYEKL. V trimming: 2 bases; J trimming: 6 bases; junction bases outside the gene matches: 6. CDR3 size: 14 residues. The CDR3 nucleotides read TGCGCCAGCAGCCAAAGAGCGGGAGTGGGCGAGCAGTACTTC. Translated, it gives CASSQRAGVGEQYF.

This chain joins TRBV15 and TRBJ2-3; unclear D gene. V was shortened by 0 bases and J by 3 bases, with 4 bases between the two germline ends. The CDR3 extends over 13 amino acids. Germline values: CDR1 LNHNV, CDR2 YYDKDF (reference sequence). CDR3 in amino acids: CATSREETDTQYF. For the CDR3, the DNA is TGTGCCACCAGCAGAGAAGAAACAGATACGCAGTATTTT.

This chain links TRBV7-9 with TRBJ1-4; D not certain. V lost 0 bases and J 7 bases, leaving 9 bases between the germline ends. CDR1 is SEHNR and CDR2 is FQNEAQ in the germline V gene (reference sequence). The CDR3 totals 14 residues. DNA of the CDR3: TGTGCCAGCAGCTTAGCCCGGGAGAGTGAAAAACTGTTTTTT. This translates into CASSLARESEKLFF.

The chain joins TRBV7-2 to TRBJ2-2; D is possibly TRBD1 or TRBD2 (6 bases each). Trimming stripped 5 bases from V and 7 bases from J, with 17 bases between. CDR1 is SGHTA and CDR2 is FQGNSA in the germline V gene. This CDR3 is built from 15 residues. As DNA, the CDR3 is TGTGCCAGCAGCCTACTAGGGGGGAGGAGCGGGGAGCTGTTTTTT. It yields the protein CASSLLGGRSGELFF.

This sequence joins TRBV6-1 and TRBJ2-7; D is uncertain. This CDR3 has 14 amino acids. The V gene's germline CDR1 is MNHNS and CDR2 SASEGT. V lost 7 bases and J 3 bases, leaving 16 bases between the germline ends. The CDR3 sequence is CASIPPGTVYEQYF. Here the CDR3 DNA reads TGTGCCAGCATTCCCCCGGGCACAGTCTACGAGCAGTACTTC.

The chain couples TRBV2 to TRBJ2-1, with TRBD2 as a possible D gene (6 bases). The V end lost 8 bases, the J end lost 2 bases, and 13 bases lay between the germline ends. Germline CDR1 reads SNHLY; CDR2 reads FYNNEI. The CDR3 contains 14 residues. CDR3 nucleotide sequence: TGTGCCAGCCGCGTTAGCGGCCCCTACAATGAGCAGTTCTTC. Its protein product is CASRVSGPYNEQFF.

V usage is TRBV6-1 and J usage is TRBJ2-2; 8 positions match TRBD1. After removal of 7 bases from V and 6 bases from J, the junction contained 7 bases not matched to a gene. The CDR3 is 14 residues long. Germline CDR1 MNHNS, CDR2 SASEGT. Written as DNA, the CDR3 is TGTGCCAGCATACAGGACAGGGTGGCCGGGGAGCTGTTTTTT. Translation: CASIQDRVAGELFF.

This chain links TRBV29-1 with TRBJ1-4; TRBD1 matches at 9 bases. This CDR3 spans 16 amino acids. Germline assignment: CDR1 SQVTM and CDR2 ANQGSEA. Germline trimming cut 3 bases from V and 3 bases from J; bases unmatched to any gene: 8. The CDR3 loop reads CSVDGTGGTSNEKLFF. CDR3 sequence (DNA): TGCAGCGTTGATGGTACAGGGGGCACGTCTAATGAAAAACTGTTTTTT.

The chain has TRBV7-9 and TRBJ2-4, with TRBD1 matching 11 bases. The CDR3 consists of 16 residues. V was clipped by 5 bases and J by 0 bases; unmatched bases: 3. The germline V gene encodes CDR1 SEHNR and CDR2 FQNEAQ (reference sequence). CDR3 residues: CASSAGQGVAKNIQYF. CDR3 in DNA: TGTGCCAGCAGCGCGGGACAGGGGGTAGCCAAAAACATTCAGTACTTC.

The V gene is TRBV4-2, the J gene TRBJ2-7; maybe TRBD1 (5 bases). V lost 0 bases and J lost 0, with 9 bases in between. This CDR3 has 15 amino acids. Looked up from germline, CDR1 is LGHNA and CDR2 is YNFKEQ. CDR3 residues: CASSQDPTDSYEQYF. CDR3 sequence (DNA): TGTGCCAGCAGCCAAGATCCGACAGACTCCTACGAGCAGTACTTC.

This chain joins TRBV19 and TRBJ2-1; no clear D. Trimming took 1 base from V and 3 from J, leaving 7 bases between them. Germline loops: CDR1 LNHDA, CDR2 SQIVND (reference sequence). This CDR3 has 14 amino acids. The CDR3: CASSIGSFYNEQFF. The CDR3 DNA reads TGTGCCAGTAGTATAGGTTCCTTCTACAATGAGCAGTTCTTC.

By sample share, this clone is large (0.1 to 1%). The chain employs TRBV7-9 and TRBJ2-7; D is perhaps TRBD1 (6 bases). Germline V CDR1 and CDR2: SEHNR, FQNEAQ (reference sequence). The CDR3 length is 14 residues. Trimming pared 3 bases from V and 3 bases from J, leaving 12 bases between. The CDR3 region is CASSFAGVNYEQYF. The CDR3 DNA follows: TGTGCCAGCAGCTTTGCAGGGGTTAACTACGAGCAGTACTTC. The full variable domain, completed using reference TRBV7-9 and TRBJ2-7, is DTGVSQNPRHKITKRGQNVTFRCDPISEHNRLYWYRQTLGQGPEFLTYFQNEAQLEKSRLLSDRFSAERPKGSFSTLEIQRTEQGDSAMYLCASSFAGVNYEQYFGPGTRLTVT.

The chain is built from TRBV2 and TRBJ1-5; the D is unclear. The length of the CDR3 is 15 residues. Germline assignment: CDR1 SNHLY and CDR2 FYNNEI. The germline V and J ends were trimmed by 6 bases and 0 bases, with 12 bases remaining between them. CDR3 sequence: CASRKQGYSNQPQHF. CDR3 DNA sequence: TGTGCCAGCAGGAAACAAGGATATAGCAATCAGCCCCAGCATTTT.

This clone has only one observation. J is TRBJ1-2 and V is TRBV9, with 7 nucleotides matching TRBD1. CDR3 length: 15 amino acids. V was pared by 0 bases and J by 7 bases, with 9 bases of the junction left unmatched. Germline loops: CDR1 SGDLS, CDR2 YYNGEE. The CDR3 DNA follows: TGTGCCAGCAGCGTAGCTCCAGGGGGGATTTCTGGCTACACCTTC. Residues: CASSVAPGGISGYTF.

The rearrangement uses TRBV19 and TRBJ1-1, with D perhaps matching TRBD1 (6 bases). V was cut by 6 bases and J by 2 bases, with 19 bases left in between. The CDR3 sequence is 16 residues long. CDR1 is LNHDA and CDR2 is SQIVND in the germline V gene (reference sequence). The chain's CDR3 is CASRLGGAGSNTEAFF. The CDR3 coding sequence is TGTGCCAGTAGGCTTGGGGGCGCTGGAAGTAACACTGAAGCTTTCTTT.

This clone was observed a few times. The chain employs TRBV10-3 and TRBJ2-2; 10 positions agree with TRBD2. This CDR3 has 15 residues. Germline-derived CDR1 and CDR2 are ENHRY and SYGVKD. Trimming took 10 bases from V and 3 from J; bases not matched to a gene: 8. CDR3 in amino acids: CATTSGEGDTGELFF. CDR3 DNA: TGTGCCACCACTAGCGGGGAGGGGGACACCGGGGAGCTGTTTTTT.

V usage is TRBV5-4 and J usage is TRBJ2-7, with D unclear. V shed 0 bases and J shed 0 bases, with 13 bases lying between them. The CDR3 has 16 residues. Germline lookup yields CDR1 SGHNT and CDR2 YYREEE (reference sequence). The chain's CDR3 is CASSLGAERASYEQYF. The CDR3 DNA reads TGTGCCAGCAGCTTGGGTGCAGAAAGGGCCTCCTACGAGCAGTACTTC.

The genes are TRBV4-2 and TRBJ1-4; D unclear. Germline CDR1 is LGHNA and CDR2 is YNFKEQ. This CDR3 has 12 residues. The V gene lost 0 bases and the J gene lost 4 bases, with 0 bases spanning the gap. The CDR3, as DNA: TGTGCCAGCAGCCAAGATAATGAAAAACTGTTTTTT. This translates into CASSQDNEKLFF.

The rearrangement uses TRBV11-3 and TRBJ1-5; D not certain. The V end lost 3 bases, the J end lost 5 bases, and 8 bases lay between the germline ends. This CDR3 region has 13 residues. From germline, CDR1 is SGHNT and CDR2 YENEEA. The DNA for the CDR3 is TGTGCCAGCAGCTTCGACCGCGATCAGCCCCAGCATTTT. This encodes CASSFDRDQPQHF.

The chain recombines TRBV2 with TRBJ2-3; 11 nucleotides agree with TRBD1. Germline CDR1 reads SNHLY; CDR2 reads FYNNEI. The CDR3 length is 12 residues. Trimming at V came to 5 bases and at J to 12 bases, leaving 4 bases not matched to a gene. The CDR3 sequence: CASSRDRGVQYF. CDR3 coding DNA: TGTGCCAGCAGTAGGGACAGGGGGGTCCAGTATTTT.